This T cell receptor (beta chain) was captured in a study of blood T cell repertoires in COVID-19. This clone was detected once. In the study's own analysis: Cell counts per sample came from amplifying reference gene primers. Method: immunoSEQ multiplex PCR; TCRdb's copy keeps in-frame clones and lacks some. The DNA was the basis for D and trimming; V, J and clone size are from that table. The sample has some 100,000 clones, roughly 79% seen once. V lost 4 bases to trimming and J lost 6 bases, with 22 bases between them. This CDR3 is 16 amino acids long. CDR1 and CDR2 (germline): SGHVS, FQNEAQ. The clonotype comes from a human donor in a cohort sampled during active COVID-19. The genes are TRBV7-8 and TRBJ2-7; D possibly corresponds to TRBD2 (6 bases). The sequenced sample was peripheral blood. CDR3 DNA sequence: TGTGCCAGCAGCTCTAGCTGGCCAGGGAGGTTTCCCGAGCAGTACTTC. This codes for CASSSSWPGRFPEQYF.